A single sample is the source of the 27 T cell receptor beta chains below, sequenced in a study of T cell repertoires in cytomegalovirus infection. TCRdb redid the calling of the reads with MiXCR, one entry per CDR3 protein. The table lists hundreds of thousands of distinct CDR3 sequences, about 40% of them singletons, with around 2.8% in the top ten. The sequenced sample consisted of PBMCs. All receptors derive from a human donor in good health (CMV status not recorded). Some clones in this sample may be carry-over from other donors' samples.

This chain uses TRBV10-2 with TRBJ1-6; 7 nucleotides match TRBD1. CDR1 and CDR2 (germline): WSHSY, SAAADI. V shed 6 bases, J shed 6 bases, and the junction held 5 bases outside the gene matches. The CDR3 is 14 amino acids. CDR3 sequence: CASRGGRSNSPLHF. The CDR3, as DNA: TGCGCCAGCAGAGGGGGCAGGTCTAATTCACCCCTCCACTTT.

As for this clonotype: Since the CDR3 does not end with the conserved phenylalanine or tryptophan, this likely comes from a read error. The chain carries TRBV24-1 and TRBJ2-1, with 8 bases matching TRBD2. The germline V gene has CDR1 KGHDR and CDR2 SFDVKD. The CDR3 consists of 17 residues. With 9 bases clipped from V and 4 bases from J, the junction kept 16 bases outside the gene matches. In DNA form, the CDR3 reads TGTGCCACCCTCAACGCCCCCCAGCGGGAGTGGTACAATGAGCAGTTCTTA. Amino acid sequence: CATLNAPQREWYNEQFL.

CDR3 DNA: TGTGCCAGCAGCCGCCCGCGTCGGGGCACAGGGGGCTACGAGCAGTACTTC. Amino acid sequence: CASSRPRRGTGGYEQYF. The V gene is TRBV4-2, the J gene TRBJ2-7, with 8 bases identical to TRBD1. The ends lost 4 bases at V and 3 bases at J; junction bases unmatched: 14. The germline gives CDR1 LGHNA, CDR2 YNFKEQ. The CDR3 has 17 amino acids.

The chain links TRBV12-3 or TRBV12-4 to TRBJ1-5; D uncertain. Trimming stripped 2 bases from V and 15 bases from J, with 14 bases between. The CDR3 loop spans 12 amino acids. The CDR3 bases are TGTGCCAGCAGTTTAAACGACAATAGACCGCATTTT. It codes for CASSLNDNRPHF.

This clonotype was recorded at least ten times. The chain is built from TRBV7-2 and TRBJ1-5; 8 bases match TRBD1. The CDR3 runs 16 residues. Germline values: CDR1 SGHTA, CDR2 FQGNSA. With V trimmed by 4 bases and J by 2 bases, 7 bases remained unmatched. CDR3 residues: CASSSRLTGGNQPQHF. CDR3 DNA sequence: TGTGCCAGCAGCTCACGACTGACAGGGGGCAATCAGCCCCAGCATTTT.

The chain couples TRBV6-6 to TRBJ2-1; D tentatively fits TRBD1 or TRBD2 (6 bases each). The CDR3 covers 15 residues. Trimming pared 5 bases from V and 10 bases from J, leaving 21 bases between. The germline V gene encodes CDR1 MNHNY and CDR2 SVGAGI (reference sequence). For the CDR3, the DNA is TGTGCCAGCAGTGAGGGGGAAGGGGGGCTTGGAGAGCAGTTCTTC. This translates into CASSEGEGGLGEQFF.

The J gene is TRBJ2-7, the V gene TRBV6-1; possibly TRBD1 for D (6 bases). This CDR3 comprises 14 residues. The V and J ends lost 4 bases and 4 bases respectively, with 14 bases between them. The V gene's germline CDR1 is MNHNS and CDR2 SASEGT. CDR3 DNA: TGTGCCAGCAGTGTTGCCAGGGGAAGGTACGAGCAGTACTTC. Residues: CASSVARGRYEQYF.

The CDR3 nucleotides read TGTGCCAGCAGCCAAGCCGGGGCTGGAGATACGCAGTATTTT. It codes for CASSQAGAGDTQYF. The chain joins TRBV7-6 to TRBJ2-3; possibly TRBD1 or TRBD2 for D (5 bases each). Per germline, CDR1 SGHVS and CDR2 FNYEAQ. The V end was cut by 5 bases, the J end by 5 bases, with 14 bases between. CDR3 length: 14 amino acids.

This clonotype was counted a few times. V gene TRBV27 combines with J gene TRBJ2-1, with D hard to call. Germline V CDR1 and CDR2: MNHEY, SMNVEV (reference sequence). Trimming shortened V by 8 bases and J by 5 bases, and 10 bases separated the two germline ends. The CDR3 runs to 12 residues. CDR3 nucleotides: TGTGCCAGCTGGAGTAGGGACAATGAGCAGTTCTTC. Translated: CASWSRDNEQFF.

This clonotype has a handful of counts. The CDR3 sequence is CASRGQEAFF. CDR3 DNA sequence: TGTGCCAGCAGGGGGCAAGAAGCTTTCTTT. The chain has TRBV2 and TRBJ1-1; D may be TRBD1 (5 bases). V was clipped by 6 bases and J by 8 bases, with 7 bases between them. CDR3 length: 10 amino acids. From germline, CDR1 is SNHLY and CDR2 FYNNEI.

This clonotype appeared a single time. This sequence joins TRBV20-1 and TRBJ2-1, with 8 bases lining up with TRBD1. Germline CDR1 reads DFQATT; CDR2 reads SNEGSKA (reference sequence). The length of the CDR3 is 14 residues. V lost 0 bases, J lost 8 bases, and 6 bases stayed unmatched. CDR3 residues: CSARDPGGLYEQFF. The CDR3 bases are TGCAGTGCTAGAGACCCAGGGGGCCTGTATGAGCAGTTCTTC.

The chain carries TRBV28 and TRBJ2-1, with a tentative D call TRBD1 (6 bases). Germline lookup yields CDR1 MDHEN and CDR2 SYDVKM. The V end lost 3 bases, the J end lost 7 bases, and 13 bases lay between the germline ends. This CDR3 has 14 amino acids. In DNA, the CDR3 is TGTGCCAGCAGTTTGGTGCAGGGGAAAAATGAGCAGTTCTTC. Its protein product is CASSLVQGKNEQFF.

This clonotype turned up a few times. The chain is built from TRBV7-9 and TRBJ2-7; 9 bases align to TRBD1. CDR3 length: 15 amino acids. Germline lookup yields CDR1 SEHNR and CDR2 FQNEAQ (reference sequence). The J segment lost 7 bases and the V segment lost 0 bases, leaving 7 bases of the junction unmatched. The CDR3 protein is CASSLAVGTGQEQYF. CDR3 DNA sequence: TGTGCCAGCAGCTTAGCGGTGGGGACAGGGCAGGAGCAGTACTTC.

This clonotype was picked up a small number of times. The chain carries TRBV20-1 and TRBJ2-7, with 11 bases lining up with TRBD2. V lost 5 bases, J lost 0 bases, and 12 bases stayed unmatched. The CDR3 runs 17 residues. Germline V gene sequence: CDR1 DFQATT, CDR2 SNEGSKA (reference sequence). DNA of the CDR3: TGCAGTGCTCAGGGACTAGCGGCTGTTAGGAGCTCCTACGAGCAGTACTTC. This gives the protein CSAQGLAAVRSSYEQYF.

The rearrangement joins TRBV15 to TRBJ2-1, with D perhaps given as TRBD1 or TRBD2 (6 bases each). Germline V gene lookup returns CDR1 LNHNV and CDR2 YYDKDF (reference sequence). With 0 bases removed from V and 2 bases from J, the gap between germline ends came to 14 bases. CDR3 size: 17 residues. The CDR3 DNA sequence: TGTGCCACCAGCAGAGATATTGGGGGGCCAGCCTACAATGAGCAGTTCTTC. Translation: CATSRDIGGPAYNEQFF. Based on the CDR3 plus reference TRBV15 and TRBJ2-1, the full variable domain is DAMVIQNPRYQVTQFGKPVTLSCSQTLNHNVMYWYQQKSSQAPKLLFHYYDKDFNNEADTPDNFQSRRPNTSFCFLDIRSPGLGDTAMYLCATSRDIGGPAYNEQFFGPGTRLTVL.

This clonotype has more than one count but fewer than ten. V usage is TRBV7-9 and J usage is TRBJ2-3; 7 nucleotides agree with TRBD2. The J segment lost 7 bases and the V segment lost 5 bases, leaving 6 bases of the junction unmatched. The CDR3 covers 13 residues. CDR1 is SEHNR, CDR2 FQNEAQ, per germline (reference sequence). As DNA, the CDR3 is TGTGCCAGCAGCCCCATGGGGGGGAATACGCAGTATTTT. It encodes CASSPMGGNTQYF.

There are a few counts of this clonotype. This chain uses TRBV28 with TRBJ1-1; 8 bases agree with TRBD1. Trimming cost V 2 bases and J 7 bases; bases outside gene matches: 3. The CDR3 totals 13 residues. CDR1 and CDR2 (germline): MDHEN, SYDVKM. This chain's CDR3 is CASSLTGGGEAFF. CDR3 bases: TGTGCCAGCAGTTTAACAGGGGGGGGTGAAGCTTTCTTT.

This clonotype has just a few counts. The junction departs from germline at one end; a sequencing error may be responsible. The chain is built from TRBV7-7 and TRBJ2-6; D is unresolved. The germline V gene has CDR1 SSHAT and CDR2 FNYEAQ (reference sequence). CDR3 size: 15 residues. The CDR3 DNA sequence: TGTGCTAGCAGCCCCGACTTCGCTGGGGCCAACGTCCTGACTTTC. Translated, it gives CASSPDFAGANVLTF. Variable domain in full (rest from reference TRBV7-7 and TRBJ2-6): GAGVSQSPRYKVTKRGQDVTLRCDPISSHATLYWYQQALGQGPEFLTYFNYEAQPDKSGLPSDRFSAERPEGSISTLTIQRTEQRDSAMYRCASSPDFAGANVLTFGAGSRLTVL.

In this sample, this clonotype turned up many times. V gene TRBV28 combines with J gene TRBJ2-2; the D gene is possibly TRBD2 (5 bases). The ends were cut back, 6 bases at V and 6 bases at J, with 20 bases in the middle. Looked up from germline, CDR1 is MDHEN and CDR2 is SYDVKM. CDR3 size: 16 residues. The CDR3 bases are TGTGCCAGCAGCCAGACTCCCTCAGTGGGAGCCGGGGAGCTGTTTTTT. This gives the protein CASSQTPSVGAGELFF.

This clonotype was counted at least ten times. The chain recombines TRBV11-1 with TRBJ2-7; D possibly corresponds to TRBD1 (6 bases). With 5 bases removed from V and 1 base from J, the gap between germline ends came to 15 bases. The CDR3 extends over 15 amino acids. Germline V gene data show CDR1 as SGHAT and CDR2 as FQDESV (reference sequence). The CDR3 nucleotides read TGTGCCAGCAGCCGCAAACAGGGATCATCCTACGAGCAGTACTTC. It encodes CASSRKQGSSYEQYF.

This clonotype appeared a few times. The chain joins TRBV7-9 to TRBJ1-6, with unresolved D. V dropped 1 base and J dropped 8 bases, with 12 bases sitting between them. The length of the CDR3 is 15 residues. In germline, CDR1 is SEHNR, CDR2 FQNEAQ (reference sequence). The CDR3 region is CASSLVRDTDSPLHF. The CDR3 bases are TGTGCCAGCAGCTTAGTTAGGGATACGGATTCACCCCTCCACTTT.

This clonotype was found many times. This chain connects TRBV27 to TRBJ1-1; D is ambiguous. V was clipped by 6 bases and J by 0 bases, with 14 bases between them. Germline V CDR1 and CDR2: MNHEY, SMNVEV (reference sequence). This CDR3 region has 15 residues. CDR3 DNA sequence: TGTGCCAGCAGCTTGAGTCGGACGGTGAACACTGAAGCTTTCTTT. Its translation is CASSLSRTVNTEAFF.

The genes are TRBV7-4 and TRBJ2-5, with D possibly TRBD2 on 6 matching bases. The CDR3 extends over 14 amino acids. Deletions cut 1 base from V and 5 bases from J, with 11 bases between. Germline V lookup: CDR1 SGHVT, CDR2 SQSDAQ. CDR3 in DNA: TGTGCCAGCAGCTTAGTCGGGGGTCGGGAGACCCAGTACTTC. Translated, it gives CASSLVGGRETQYF.

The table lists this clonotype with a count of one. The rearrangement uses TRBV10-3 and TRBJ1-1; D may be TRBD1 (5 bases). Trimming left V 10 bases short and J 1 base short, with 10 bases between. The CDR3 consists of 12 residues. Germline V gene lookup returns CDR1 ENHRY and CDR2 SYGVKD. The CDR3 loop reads CATGTANTEAFF. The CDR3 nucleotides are TGTGCCACCGGGACCGCGAACACTGAAGCTTTCTTT.

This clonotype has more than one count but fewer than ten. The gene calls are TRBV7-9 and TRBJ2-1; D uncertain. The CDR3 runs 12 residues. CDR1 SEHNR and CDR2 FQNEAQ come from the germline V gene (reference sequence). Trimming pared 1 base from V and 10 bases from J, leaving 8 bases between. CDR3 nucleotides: TGTGCCAGCAGCTTAGGCGGCCTGGAGCAGTTCTTC. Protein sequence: CASSLGGLEQFF.

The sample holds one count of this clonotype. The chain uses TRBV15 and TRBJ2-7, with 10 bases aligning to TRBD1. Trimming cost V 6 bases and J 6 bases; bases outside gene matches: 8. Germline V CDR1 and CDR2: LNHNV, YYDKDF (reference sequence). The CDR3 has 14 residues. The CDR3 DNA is TGTGCCACCAGTCCGGACAGGGGGTGTTGCGAGCAGTACTTC. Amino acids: CATSPDRGCCEQYF.

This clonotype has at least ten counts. CDR3 amino acids: CAIRGLAHQDTQYF. The CDR3 nucleotides read TGTGCCATCAGGGGACTAGCTCATCAAGATACGCAGTATTTT. The chain uses TRBV10-3 and TRBJ2-3, with TRBD2 matching 9 bases. The CDR3 runs to 14 residues. J was trimmed by 5 bases and V by 6 bases; bases with no gene match: 6. CDR1 and CDR2 from the germline V gene are ENHRY and SYGVKD.